This TCR beta chain derives from a study of shared clonotypes between healthy human individuals. About this clone: The junction departs from germline at one end; a sequencing error may be responsible.

Sorted-subset replicate PCR reactions contained around 220 ng DNA, corresponding to around 30,000 T cell genomes. Produced via immunoSEQ multiplex PCR; TCRdb's table is partial and in-frame only. The profile shows roughly 2.4 million clones, approximately 94% of them singletons. From germline, CDR1 is SSHAT and CDR2 FNYEAQ (reference sequence). CDR3 length: 15 residues. The chain links TRBV7-7 to TRBJ2-2; D is ambiguous. The sequenced sample consisted of naive CD4+ T cells sorted from blood. As to subset: CD45RA+ positively selected. The clonotype comes from a young man in good health. CDR3 nucleotides: TGTGCTAGCAGCTTAGGAATTGGGAACACCGGGGAGCTGTTTTTT. It yields the protein CASSLGIGNTGELFF.